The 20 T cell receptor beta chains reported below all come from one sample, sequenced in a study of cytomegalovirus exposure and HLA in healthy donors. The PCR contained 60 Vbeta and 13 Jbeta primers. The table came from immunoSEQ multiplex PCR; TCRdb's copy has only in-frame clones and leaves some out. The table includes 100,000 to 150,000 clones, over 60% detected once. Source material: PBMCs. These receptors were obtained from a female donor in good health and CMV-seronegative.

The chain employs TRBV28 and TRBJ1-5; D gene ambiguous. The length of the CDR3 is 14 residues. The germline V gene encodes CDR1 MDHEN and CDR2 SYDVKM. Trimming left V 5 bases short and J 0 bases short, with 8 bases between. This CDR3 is CASSDGYSNQPQHF. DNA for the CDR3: TGTGCCAGCAGTGACGGGTATAGCAATCAGCCCCAGCATTTT.

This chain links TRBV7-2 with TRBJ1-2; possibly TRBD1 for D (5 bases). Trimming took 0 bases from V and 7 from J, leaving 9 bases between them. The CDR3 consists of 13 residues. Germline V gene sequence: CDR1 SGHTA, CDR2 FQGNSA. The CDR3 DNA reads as TGTGCCAGCAGCTTAGCAGGGGTATTTGGCTACACCTTC. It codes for CASSLAGVFGYTF.

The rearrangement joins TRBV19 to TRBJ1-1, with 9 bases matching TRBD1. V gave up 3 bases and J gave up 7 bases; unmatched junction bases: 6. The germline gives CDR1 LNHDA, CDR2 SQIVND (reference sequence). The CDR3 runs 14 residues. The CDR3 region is CASSMGQGVGEAFF. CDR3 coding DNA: TGTGCCAGTAGTATGGGACAGGGTGTTGGTGAAGCTTTCTTT.

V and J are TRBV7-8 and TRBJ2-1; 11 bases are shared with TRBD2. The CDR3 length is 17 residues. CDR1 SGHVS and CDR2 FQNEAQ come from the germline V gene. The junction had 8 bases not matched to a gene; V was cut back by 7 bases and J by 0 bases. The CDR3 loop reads CASTPLAGGPSYNEQFF. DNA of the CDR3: TGTGCCAGCACCCCCCTAGCGGGAGGCCCCTCCTACAATGAGCAGTTCTTC.

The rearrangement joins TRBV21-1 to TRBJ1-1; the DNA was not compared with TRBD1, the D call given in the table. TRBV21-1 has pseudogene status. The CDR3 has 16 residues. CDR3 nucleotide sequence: TGTGCCAGCAGCAACGAAAGGGACAGGGAGGACCCTGAAGCTTTCTTT. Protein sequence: CASSNERDREDPEAFF.

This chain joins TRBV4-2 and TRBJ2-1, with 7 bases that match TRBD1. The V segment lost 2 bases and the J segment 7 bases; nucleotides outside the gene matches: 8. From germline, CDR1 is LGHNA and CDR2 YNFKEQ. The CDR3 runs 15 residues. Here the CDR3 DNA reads TGTGCCAGCAGCCAACGGGACAGCGAGGGAAATGAGCAGTTCTTC. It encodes CASSQRDSEGNEQFF.

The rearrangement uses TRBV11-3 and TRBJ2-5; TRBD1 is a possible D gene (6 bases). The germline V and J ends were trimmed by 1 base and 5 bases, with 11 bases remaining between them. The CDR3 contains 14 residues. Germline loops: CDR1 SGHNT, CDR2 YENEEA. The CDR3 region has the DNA TGTGCCAGCAGCTTAGCAGGGGCCGGGGAGACCCAGTACTTC. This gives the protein CASSLAGAGETQYF.

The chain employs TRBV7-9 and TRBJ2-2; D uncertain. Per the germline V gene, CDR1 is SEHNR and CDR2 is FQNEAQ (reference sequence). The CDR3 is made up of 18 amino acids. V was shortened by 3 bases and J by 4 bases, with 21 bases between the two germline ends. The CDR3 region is CASSLVAASPSVTGELFF. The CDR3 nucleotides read TGTGCCAGCAGCTTGGTGGCGGCCTCCCCGTCCGTCACCGGGGAGCTGTTTTTT.

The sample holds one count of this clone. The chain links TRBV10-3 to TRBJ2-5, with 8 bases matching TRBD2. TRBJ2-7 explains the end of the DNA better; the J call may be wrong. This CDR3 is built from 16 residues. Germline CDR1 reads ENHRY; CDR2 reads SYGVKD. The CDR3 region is CAISESGAGVSYEQYF. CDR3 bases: TGTGCCATCAGTGAGTCGGGAGCGGGGGTCTCCTACGAGCAGTACTTC.

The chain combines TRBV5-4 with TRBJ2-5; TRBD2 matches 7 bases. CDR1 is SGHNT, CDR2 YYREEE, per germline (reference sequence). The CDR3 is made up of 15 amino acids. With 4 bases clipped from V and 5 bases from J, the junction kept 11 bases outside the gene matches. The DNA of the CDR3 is TGTGCCAGCAGCCCTCCCGGACTAGTCTCGGAGACCCAGTACTTC. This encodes CASSPPGLVSETQYF.

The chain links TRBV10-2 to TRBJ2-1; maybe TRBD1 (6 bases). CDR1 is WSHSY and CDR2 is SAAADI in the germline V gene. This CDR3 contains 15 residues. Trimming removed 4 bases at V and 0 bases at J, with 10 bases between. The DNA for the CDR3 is TGCGCCAGCAGTGGGGTGGGGGCCTCCTACAATGAGCAGTTCTTC. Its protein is CASSGVGASYNEQFF.

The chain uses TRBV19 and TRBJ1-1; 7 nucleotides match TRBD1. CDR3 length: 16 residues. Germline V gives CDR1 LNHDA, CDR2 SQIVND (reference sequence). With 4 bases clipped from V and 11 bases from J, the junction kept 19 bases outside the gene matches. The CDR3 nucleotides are TGTGCCAGTAGTACAAACCGACAGGGAAGGGAGTTGGGCGCTTTCTTT. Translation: CASSTNRQGRELGAFF.

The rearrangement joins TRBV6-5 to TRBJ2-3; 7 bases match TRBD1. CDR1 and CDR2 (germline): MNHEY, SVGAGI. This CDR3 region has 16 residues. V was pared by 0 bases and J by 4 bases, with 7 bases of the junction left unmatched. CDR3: CASSYSSTGAPDTQYF. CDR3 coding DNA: TGTGCCAGCAGTTACTCGAGTACAGGGGCCCCAGATACGCAGTATTTT.

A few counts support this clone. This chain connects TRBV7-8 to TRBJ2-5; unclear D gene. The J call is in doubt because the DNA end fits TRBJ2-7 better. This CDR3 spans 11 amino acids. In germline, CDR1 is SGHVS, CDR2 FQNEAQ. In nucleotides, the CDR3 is TGTGCCAGCAGCCCCTCCTACGAGCAGTACTTC. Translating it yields CASSPSYEQYF.

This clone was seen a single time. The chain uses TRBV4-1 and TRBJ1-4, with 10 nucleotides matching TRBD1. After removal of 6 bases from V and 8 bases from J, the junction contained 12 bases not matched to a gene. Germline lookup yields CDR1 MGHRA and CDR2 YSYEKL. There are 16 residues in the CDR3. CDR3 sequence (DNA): TGCGCCAGCAGACCCGGGACAGGGGAACAGGGGGAAAAACTGTTTTTT. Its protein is CASRPGTGEQGEKLFF.

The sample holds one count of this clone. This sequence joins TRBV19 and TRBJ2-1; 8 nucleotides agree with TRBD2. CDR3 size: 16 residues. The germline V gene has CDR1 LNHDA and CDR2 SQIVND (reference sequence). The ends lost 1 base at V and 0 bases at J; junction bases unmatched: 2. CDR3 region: CASSIGGRISYNEQFF. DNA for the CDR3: TGTGCCAGTAGTATAGGCGGGAGGATCTCCTACAATGAGCAGTTCTTC.

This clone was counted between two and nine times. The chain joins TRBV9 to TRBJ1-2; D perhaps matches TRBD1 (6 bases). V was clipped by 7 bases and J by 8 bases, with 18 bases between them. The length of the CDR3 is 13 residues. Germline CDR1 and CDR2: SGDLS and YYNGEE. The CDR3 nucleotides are TGTGCCAGCGGGGGTGGGGGGGCGCAAGGCTACACCTTC. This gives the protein CASGGGGAQGYTF.

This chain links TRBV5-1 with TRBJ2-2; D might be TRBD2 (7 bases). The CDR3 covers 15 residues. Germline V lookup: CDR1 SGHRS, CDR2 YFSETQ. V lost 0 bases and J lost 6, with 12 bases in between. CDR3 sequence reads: CASSLAGGRSGELFF. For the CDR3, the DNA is TGCGCCAGCAGCTTGGCGGGGGGCAGATCCGGGGAGCTGTTTTTT. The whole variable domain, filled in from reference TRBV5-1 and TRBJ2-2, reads KAGVTQTPRYLIKTRGQQVTLSCSPISGHRSVSWYQQTPGQGLQFLFEYFSETQRNKGNFPGRFSGRQFSNSRSEMNVSTLELGDSALYLCASSLAGGRSGELFFGEGSRLTVL.

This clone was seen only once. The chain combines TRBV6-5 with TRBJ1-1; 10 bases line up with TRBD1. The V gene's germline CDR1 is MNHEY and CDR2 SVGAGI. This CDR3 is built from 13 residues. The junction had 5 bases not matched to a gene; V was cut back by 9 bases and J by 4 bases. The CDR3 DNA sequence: TGTGCCAGTCACCGGGACAGGGGCACTGAAGCTTTCTTT. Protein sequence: CASHRDRGTEAFF.

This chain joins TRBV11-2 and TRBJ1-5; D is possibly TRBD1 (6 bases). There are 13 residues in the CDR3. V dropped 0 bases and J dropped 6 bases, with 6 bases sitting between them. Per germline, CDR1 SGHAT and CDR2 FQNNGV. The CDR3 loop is CASSLETGQPQHF. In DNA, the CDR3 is TGTGCCAGCAGCTTAGAGACAGGTCAGCCCCAGCATTTT.